This is a list of T cell receptor beta chains from one sample in a study of T cell responses to AZD1222 COVID-19 vaccine. Profiling relied on immunoSEQ multiplex PCR, and the TCRdb table lists in-frame clones only, not all of them. The sample carries 55,000 to 70,000 clones, around 83% recorded once. Sequenced material: peripheral blood, taken on day 0 of AZD1222 vaccination. Source of these receptors: an adult in good health. The CDR3 runs from the conserved cysteine through the conserved F or W. The D gene is left open where the match is weak. For some rows the clone size is stated as once, few or many, or as a class when expanded; others skip it.

j_call d_call v_call clone_size cdr3_aa cdr3_nt
TRBJ1-6 - TRBV11-3 - CASSLGQADSPLHF TGTGCCAGCAGCTTAGGGCAGGCTGATTCACCCCTCCACTTT
TRBJ2-1 TRBD2 TRBV7-2 - CASSVLAGELEQFF TGTGCCAGCTCGGTTCTAGCGGGGGAACTTGAGCAGTTCTTC
TRBJ2-3 TRBD2 TRBV11-2 - CASSFFASGFLPDTQYF TGTGCCAGCAGCTTTTTTGCTAGCGGCTTCCTTCCCGATACGCAGTATTTT
TRBJ1-1 - TRBV5-1 few CASSLGGSTEAFF TGCGCCAGCAGCTTGGGGGGGAGCACTGAAGCTTTCTTT
TRBJ2-7 - TRBV19 few CASSIGTAFYEQYF TGTGCCAGTAGTATAGGAACAGCTTTCTACGAGCAGTACTTC
TRBJ2-2 TRBD2 TRBV28 - CASSLSGGPSGELFF TGTGCCAGCAGTTTATCGGGGGGGCCAAGCGGGGAGCTGTTTTTT
TRBJ1-2 - TRBV6-5 few CASYSNYGYTF TGTGCCAGCTACAGCAACTATGGCTACACCTTC
TRBJ1-6 TRBD1 TRBV18 - CASSAGTGESPLHF TGTGCCAGCTCGGCCGGGACAGGCGAGTCACCCCTCCACTTT
TRBJ1-1 - TRBV29-1 - CSVGGLLNTEAFF TGCAGCGTTGGCGGGCTGTTGAACACTGAAGCTTTCTTT
TRBJ2-1 - TRBV4-1 once CASSPGPGAGEQFF TGCGCCAGCAGCCCGGGACCTGGCGCGGGTGAGCAGTTCTTC
TRBJ2-3 TRBD2 TRBV18 - CASSPQFFGGGGTDTQYF TGTGCCAGCTCACCGCAGTTTTTCGGGGGAGGGGGCACAGATACGCAGTATTTT
TRBJ2-2 - TRBV5-1 once CASWETGTGGEELFF TGCGCCAGCTGGGAAACCGGGACTGGGGGTGAGGAGCTGTTTTTT
TRBJ2-6 - TRBV10-2 - CASSPSLGSSGANVLTF TGCGCCAGCAGCCCGAGCTTAGGGTCCTCTGGGGCCAACGTCCTGACTTTC
TRBJ2-3 TRBD1 TRBV5-1 - CASSSRTGGRTDTQYF TGCGCCAGCAGCTCACGGACAGGGGGCCGGACAGATACGCAGTATTTT
TRBJ1-1 - TRBV14 - CASAAHWNTEAFF TGTGCCAGCGCCGCTCATTGGAACACTGAAGCTTTCTTT
TRBJ2-7 - TRBV6-2/TRBV6-3 - CASSPRDEQYF TGTGCCAGCAGTCCCAGGGACGAGCAGTACTTC
TRBJ1-6 - TRBV5-1 - CASSLAYGGLGSPLHF TGCGCCAGCAGCTTGGCCTATGGGGGGCTTGGATCACCCCTCCACTTT
TRBJ2-7 TRBD1 TRBV2 once CASRRDRANEQYF TGTGCCAGCAGGCGCGACAGGGCTAACGAGCAGTACTTC
TRBJ2-7 - TRBV7-8 - CASSDPAEPRDEQYF TGTGCCAGCAGCGACCCCGCCGAGCCTCGGGACGAGCAGTACTTC
TRBJ2-4 TRBD2 TRBV18 - CASSPLGLAGGQAVQYF TGTGCCAGCTCACCACTCGGACTAGCGGGGGGCCAGGCCGTTCAGTACTTC
TRBJ1-2 TRBD1 TRBV4-2 - CASSQGFQGAGYTF TGTGCCAGCAGCCAAGGTTTCCAGGGGGCTGGCTACACCTTC
TRBJ1-2 TRBD1 TRBV19 - CASSPMGQLGYTF TGTGCCAGTAGTCCAATGGGACAGCTTGGCTACACCTTC
TRBJ1-6 - TRBV18 few CASSQGQGGVSPLHF TGTGCCAGCTCCCAAGGGCAGGGTGGGGTTTCACCCCTCCACTTT
TRBJ1-2 - TRBV5-5 once CASSPAGPNSYGYTF TGTGCCAGCAGCCCCGCAGGGCCCAATTCCTATGGCTACACCTTC
TRBJ2-1 - TRBV5-4 - CASSEWFSEDNEQFF TGTGCCAGCAGCGAGTGGTTTTCGGAGGACAATGAGCAGTTCTTC
TRBJ1-5 - TRBV18 few CASSPPDKPEPQSNQPQHF TGTGCCAGCTCACCACCGGATAAACCAGAACCTCAATCCAATCAGCCCCAGCATTTT
TRBJ2-1 - TRBV6-5 - CASSYTSYNEQFF TGTGCCAGCAGTTATACCTCCTACAATGAGCAGTTCTTC
TRBJ2-3 TRBD2 TRBV4-3 few CASSPFGGGNGDTQYF TGCGCCAGCAGCCCGTTCGGGGGGGGCAATGGAGATACGCAGTATTTT
TRBJ1-2 - TRBV19 once CASTKDYYGYTF TGTGCCAGTACGAAAGATTACTATGGCTACACCTTC
TRBJ2-6 - TRBV15 few CATSRGDSAGANVLTF TGTGCCACCAGCAGAGGTGACAGTGCCGGGGCCAACGTCCTGACTTTC
TRBJ1-1 - TRBV19 - CASRGRATEAFF TGTGCCAGTAGGGGCAGGGCCACTGAAGCTTTCTTT
TRBJ2-3 TRBD2 TRBV4-1 - CASSLTSGGGSSTDTQYF TGCGCCAGCAGCCTTACTAGCGGGGGGGGGTCGAGCACAGATACGCAGTATTTT
TRBJ1-1 - TRBV5-5 - CASSLKVRMDTEAFF TGTGCCAGCAGCTTGAAGGTCAGGATGGACACTGAAGCTTTCTTT
TRBJ2-5 TRBD2 TRBV2 - CASTLAPSRGGVSQYF TGTGCCAGCACCCTAGCCCCCTCACGCGGGGGGGTATCCCAGTACTTC
TRBJ2-7 - TRBV6-5 - CASKSVYEQYF TGTGCCAGCAAGTCAGTCTACGAGCAGTACTTC
TRBJ2-7 TRBD1 TRBV6-2/TRBV6-3 - CASSYIAGQGNEQYF TGTGCCAGCAGTTACATAGCCGGACAGGGGAACGAGCAGTACTTC
TRBJ2-1 TRBD2 TRBV5-1 - CASNPSPASGGYNEQFF TGCGCCAGCAACCCAAGTCCAGCTAGCGGGGGCTACAATGAGCAGTTCTTC
TRBJ2-7 TRBD1 TRBV27 - CASSLQDGTGLHEQYF TGTGCCAGCAGTCTACAAGACGGGACAGGGCTGCACGAGCAGTACTTC
TRBJ2-2 - TRBV24-1 - CATSWRPITGELFF TGTGCCACCAGTTGGCGGCCGATCACCGGGGAGCTGTTTTTT
TRBJ1-1 TRBD1 TRBV11-2 - CASSLDRGRTEAFF TGTGCCAGCAGCTTAGACAGGGGGCGAACTGAAGCTTTCTTT
TRBJ1-3 TRBD1 TRBV5-1 - CASSYTGGTIYF TGCGCCAGCAGCTACACAGGGGGCACCATATATTTT
TRBJ2-7 - TRBV5-1 once CASHRQDLTYGEQYF TGCGCCAGCCACCGACAGGATCTAACCTACGGCGAGCAGTACTTC
TRBJ2-1 - TRBV19 - CASRRLSYNEQFF TGTGCCAGTCGTCGACTATCCTACAATGAGCAGTTCTTC
TRBJ2-2 - TRBV4-1 - CASSQDLMDSNTGELFF TGCGCCAGCAGCCAAGATCTTATGGACTCAAACACCGGGGAGCTGTTTTTT
TRBJ1-1 TRBD1 TRBV7-2 - CASTFRQGGTEAFF TGTGCCAGCACCTTTCGACAGGGGGGTACTGAAGCTTTCTTT
TRBJ1-4 - TRBV7-9 - CASTPIGEKLFF TGTGCCAGCACCCCCATTGGGGAAAAACTGTTTTTT
TRBJ1-1 - TRBV5-7 - CASSSRPGRQNTEAFF TGTGCCAGCAGCTCCAGACCCGGACGGCAGAACACTGAAGCTTTCTTT
TRBJ2-7 - TRBV3-1/TRBV3-2 - CASSRPDFYEQYF TGTGCCAGCAGCCGCCCCGACTTCTACGAGCAGTACTTC
TRBJ2-7 - TRBV19 - CASSIAVTGSNYEQYF TGTGCCAGTAGTATCGCAGTAACCGGGAGCAACTACGAGCAGTACTTC
TRBJ2-2 - TRBV4-1 - CASSHERSRTTNTGELFF TGCGCCAGCAGCCATGAACGATCCCGAACCACGAACACCGGGGAGCTGTTTTTT
TRBJ2-2 - TRBV30 - CAWSGLAGELFF TGTGCCTGGAGTGGGTTGGCCGGGGAGCTGTTTTTT
TRBJ2-1 TRBD2 TRBV29-1 - CSLLGGTGSYNEQFF TGCAGCCTCCTGGGGGGGACTGGCTCCTACAATGAGCAGTTCTTC
TRBJ2-3 - TRBV5-6 - CASSWATDTQYF TGTGCCAGCAGCTGGGCCACAGATACGCAGTATTTT
TRBJ1-5 - TRBV9 - CASSVDGSNQPQHF TGTGCCAGCAGCGTAGATGGAAGCAATCAGCCCCAGCATTTT
TRBJ1-2 TRBD1 TRBV5-6 few CASSEGQGNNYGYTF TGTGCCAGCAGCGAAGGACAGGGGAATAACTATGGCTACACCTTC
TRBJ2-2 - TRBV7-9 - CASSFGGTNTGELFF TGTGCCAGCAGCTTTGGAGGGACTAACACCGGGGAGCTGTTTTTT
TRBJ2-2 - TRBV7-9 - CASSLRDGIPGELFF TGTGCCAGCAGCTTGAGGGATGGTATACCCGGGGAGCTGTTTTTT
TRBJ1-1 - TRBV9 once CASRPGFMNTEAFF TGTGCCAGCAGGCCAGGGTTTATGAACACTGAAGCTTTCTTT